The 21 T cell receptor beta chains below come from one sample, sequenced in a study of identical twins. Each CDR3 protein is one row after TCRdb ran MiXCR on the 5' RACE reads. The repertoire has 1.5 million to 2 million distinct CDR3 sequences, under 35% of them found once; the top ten carry 0.25% to 0.3%. Sequencing used cord blood. Source of these receptors: a newborn girl in good health.

This chain connects TRBV11-2 to TRBJ2-5; 8 nucleotides match TRBD1. The tail of the sequence fits TRBJ2-7 better, so the J call may be wrong. CDR3 length equals 16 residues. The V gene's germline CDR1 is SGHAT and CDR2 FQNNGV. The CDR3 loop is CASSLAAGGGWYEQYF. In DNA, the CDR3 is TGTGCCAGCAGCTTAGCCGCAGGGGGCGGTTGGTACGAGCAGTACTTC.

The J gene is TRBJ2-1, the V gene TRBV20-1; 14 nucleotides line up with TRBD2. Germline lookup yields CDR1 DFQATT and CDR2 SNEGSKA (reference sequence). CDR3 length equals 17 residues. After removal of 6 bases from V and 0 bases from J, the junction contained 7 bases not matched to a gene. DNA for the CDR3: TGCAGTGCCAAGCCCGGGACTAGCGGGAGCTCCTACAATGAGCAGTTCTTC. Its protein product is CSAKPGTSGSSYNEQFF.

This chain uses TRBV4-2 with TRBJ1-5; D may be TRBD1 (5 bases). This CDR3 region has 13 residues. V was shortened by 4 bases and J by 5 bases, with 9 bases between the two germline ends. Germline V gene data show CDR1 as LGHNA and CDR2 as YNFKEQ. Here the CDR3 DNA reads TGTGCCAGCAGCCCGGACACCGATCAGCCCCAGCATTTT. It codes for CASSPDTDQPQHF.

The rearrangement links TRBV4-2 to TRBJ1-2; a weak D match, TRBD1 (6 bases). The length of the CDR3 is 13 residues. The ends were cut back, 1 base at V and 7 bases at J, with 10 bases in the middle. Germline CDR1 reads LGHNA; CDR2 reads YNFKEQ. This CDR3 reads CASSQGRDTGYTF. Here the CDR3 DNA reads TGTGCCAGCAGCCAAGGCCGGGACACTGGCTACACCTTC.

V is TRBV20-1 and J is TRBJ2-5, with D tentatively TRBD2 (6 bases). The length of the CDR3 is 14 residues. Germline CDR1 and CDR2: DFQATT and SNEGSKA (reference sequence). V lost 3 bases and J lost 0, with 11 bases in between. Here the CDR3 reads CSASPGDYQETQYF. The CDR3 nucleotides read TGCAGTGCTAGCCCGGGGGACTACCAAGAGACCCAGTACTTC.

This clonotype was recorded a few times. The CDR3 DNA is TGTGCCAGCAGCTTCTCCTCTGACAGCTATGGCTACACCTTC. Protein sequence: CASSFSSDSYGYTF. This chain joins TRBV7-2 and TRBJ1-2, with D possibly matching TRBD1 (5 bases). The germline gives CDR1 SGHTA, CDR2 FQGNSA. The CDR3 is 14 residues long. V was cut by 3 bases and J by 4 bases, with 12 bases left in between.

This clonotype was detected a few times. The CDR3 sequence is CSAYRPSGPQQYF. DNA for the CDR3: TGCAGTGCATATCGCCCTAGCGGCCCTCAGCAGTACTTC. The rearrangement joins TRBV20-1 to TRBJ2-4; 7 bases fit TRBD2. Germline V gene data show CDR1 as DFQATT and CDR2 as SNEGSKA (reference sequence). The CDR3 runs to 13 residues. Losses at the gene ends were 6 bases for V and 13 bases for J; bases not matched to a gene: 15.

The sample holds a few counts of this clonotype. The V gene is TRBV4-2, the J gene TRBJ2-3; 15 nucleotides align to TRBD2. The CDR3 extends over 20 amino acids. Germline assignment: CDR1 LGHNA and CDR2 YNFKEQ. With 4 bases clipped from V and 0 bases from J, the junction kept 11 bases outside the gene matches. CDR3 region: CASSRTGLAGGQSSTDTQYF. CDR3 coding DNA: TGTGCCAGCAGCCGAACGGGACTAGCGGGGGGCCAATCTAGCACAGATACGCAGTATTTT.

The chain is built from TRBV4-2 and TRBJ2-3; D gene uncertain. The CDR3 runs 13 residues. V gave up 3 bases and J gave up 1 base, with 5 bases separating them. Germline lookup yields CDR1 LGHNA and CDR2 YNFKEQ. The CDR3 DNA reads as TGTGCCAGCAGCCAGTATGGCACAGATACGCAGTATTTT. This codes for CASSQYGTDTQYF.

The table lists this clonotype with a few counts. This chain links TRBV5-1 with TRBJ2-3, with TRBD2 identical over 13 bases. Germline V gives CDR1 SGHRS, CDR2 YFSETQ. V lost 2 bases and J lost 1; bases outside the gene matches: 4. The CDR3 spans 17 residues. The CDR3 coding sequence is TGCGCCAGCAGCTTAGGACTAGCGGGAGCACGCACAGATACGCAGTATTTT. This codes for CASSLGLAGARTDTQYF.

CDR3: CAISALAPSTDTQYF. CDR3 DNA sequence: TGTGCCATCAGTGCCTTAGCGCCTAGCACAGATACGCAGTATTTT. The rearrangement links TRBV10-3 to TRBJ2-3, with a possible D match to TRBD2 (5 bases). V was pared by 4 bases and J by 0 bases, with 11 bases between. Germline V gives CDR1 ENHRY, CDR2 SYGVKD. The CDR3 length is 15 residues.

The chain joins TRBV28 to TRBJ2-1; unclear D gene. Trimming cost V 2 bases and J 2 bases, with 7 bases left between them. CDR3 length: 14 residues. Germline-derived CDR1 and CDR2 are MDHEN and SYDVKM. CDR3 nucleotide sequence: TGTGCCAGCAGTTTAATGGGCACCTACAATGAGCAGTTCTTC. Its protein is CASSLMGTYNEQFF.

The genes are TRBV28 and TRBJ2-7; TRBD1 matches at 9 bases. The CDR3 has 20 amino acids. J gave up 1 base and V 2 bases, and 18 bases lay outside the gene matches. Germline-derived CDR1 and CDR2 are MDHEN and SYDVKM. The CDR3 is CASSLAPPGTGTWVSYEQYF. CDR3 in DNA: TGTGCCAGCAGTTTAGCCCCACCCGGGACAGGGACTTGGGTTTCCTACGAGCAGTACTTC.

This clonotype was picked up a small number of times. The rearrangement joins TRBV4-2 to TRBJ1-4; D not resolved. The CDR3 covers 15 residues. In germline, CDR1 is LGHNA, CDR2 YNFKEQ. The V gene lost 0 bases and the J gene lost 10 bases, with 15 bases spanning the gap. Here the CDR3 DNA reads TGTGCCAGCAGCCAAGAGGAGGGCCGCCGGGGAAAACTGTTTTTT. This gives the protein CASSQEEGRRGKLFF.

V usage is TRBV7-6 and J usage is TRBJ1-2; D perhaps matches TRBD1 (6 bases). Germline loops: CDR1 SGHVS, CDR2 FNYEAQ. V was clipped by 3 bases and J by 0 bases, with 14 bases between them. The CDR3 spans 16 residues. CDR3 coding DNA: TGTGCCAGCAGCTTGGGAAGGGACAAGCCTAACTATGGCTACACCTTC. Translation: CASSLGRDKPNYGYTF.

V and J are TRBV20-1 and TRBJ2-5; 7 nucleotides match TRBD1. The J call may be mistaken, given a closer DNA end match to TRBJ2-7. The CDR3 extends over 13 amino acids. The germline CDR1 and CDR2 sequences are DFQATT and SNEGSKA (reference sequence). The CDR3 coding sequence is TGCAGTGCTAGAATACCGACAGGGCACGAGCAGTACTTC. It translates to CSARIPTGHEQYF.

This clonotype turned up a few times. J is TRBJ1-4 and V is TRBV20-1; D not certain. Germline V lookup: CDR1 DFQATT, CDR2 SNEGSKA (reference sequence). V was trimmed by 2 bases and J by 1 base, leaving 11 bases between them. The CDR3 extends over 15 amino acids. CDR3 nucleotide sequence: TGCAGTGCTAGAAATGGGGTCAGAACTAATGAAAAACTGTTTTTT. Amino acids: CSARNGVRTNEKLFF.

The V call is TRBV7-9, the J call TRBJ2-3; 11 bases agree with TRBD2. The CDR3 spans 16 residues. With 3 bases clipped from V and 5 bases from J, the junction kept 7 bases outside the gene matches. Germline CDR1 reads SEHNR; CDR2 reads FQNEAQ (reference sequence). The CDR3: CASSLTTSGDRDTQYF. CDR3 DNA: TGTGCCAGCAGCTTGACGACTAGCGGGGACAGAGATACGCAGTATTTT.

The V gene is TRBV4-1, the J gene TRBJ2-7, with D perhaps matching TRBD1 (5 bases). Trimming removed 4 bases from V and 6 bases from J, with 13 bases in between. CDR3 size: 13 residues. Germline V gene lookup returns CDR1 MGHRA and CDR2 YSYEKL. CDR3 protein: CASSRTLLLEQYF. The DNA of the CDR3 is TGCGCCAGCAGCCGGACACTGCTGCTCGAGCAGTACTTC.

The genes are TRBV9 and TRBJ2-1; no firm D call. V lost 0 bases and J 1 base, leaving 11 bases between the germline ends. The CDR3 is made up of 16 amino acids. Germline values: CDR1 SGDLS, CDR2 YYNGEE. This CDR3 reads CASSVGSLGSYNEQFF. CDR3 nucleotide sequence: TGTGCCAGCAGCGTAGGGTCCCTTGGTTCCTACAATGAGCAGTTCTTC.

V and J are TRBV4-1 and TRBJ2-7; TRBD2 agrees at 8 bases. Trimming took 1 base from V and 2 from J; bases not matched to a gene: 4. Germline V CDR1 and CDR2: MGHRA, YSYEKL. This CDR3 spans 15 amino acids. The CDR3 loop reads CASSQALLAAYEQYF. CDR3 coding DNA: TGCGCCAGCAGCCAAGCACTACTAGCGGCCTACGAGCAGTACTTC.